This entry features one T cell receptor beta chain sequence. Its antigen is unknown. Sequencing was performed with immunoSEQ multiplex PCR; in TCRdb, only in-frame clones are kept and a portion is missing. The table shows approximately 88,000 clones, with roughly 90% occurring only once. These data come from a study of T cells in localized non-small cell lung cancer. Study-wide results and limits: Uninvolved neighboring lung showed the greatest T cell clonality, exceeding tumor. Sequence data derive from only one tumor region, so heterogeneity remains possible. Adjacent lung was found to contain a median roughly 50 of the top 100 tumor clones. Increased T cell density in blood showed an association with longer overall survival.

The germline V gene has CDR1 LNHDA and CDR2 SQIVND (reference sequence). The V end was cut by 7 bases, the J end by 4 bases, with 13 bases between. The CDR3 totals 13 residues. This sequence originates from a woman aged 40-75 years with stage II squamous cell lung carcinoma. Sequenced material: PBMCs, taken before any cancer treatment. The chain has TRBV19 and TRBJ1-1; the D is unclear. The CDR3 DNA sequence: TGTGCCAGTACGGCGGGCATCGGCACTGAAGCTTTCTTT. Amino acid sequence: CASTAGIGTEAFF.